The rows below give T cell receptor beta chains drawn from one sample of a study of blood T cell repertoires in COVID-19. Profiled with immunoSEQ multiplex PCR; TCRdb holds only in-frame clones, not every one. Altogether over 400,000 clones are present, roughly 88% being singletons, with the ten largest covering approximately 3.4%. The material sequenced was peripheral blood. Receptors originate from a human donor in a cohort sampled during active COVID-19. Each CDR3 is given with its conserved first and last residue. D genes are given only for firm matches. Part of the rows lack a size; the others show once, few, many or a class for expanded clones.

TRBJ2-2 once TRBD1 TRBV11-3 CASSFGTGVPGELFF TGTGCCAGCAGCTTCGGGACAGGGGTTCCCGGGGAGCTGTTTTTT
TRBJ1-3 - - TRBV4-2 CASSQVFEGSGNTIYF TGTGCCAGCAGCCAAGTTTTCGAGGGCTCTGGAAACACCATATATTTT
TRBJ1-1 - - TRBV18 CASSPVRTEAFF TGTGCCAGCTCACCAGTCAGGACTGAAGCTTTCTTT
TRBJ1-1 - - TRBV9 CASSYGGGTEAFF TGTGCCAGCAGTTATGGGGGAGGCACTGAAGCTTTCTTT
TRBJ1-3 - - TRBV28 CASSLRTWGQASGNTIYF TGTGCCAGCAGTTTAAGGACATGGGGGCAAGCCTCTGGAAACACCATATATTTT
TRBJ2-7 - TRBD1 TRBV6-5 CASKFGTGAYYEQYF TGTGCCAGCAAATTCGGGACAGGGGCATACTACGAGCAGTACTTC
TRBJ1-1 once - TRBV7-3 CASSFGGSSEAFF TGTGCCAGCAGCTTCGGGGGGTCATCTGAAGCTTTCTTT
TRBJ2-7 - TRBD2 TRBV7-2 CASKKRDFYEQYF TGTGCCAGTAAGAAGCGGGATTTCTACGAGCAGTACTTC
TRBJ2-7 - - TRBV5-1 CASSLEENQAISYEQYF TGCGCCAGCAGCTTGGAAGAGAATCAAGCCATCTCCTACGAGCAGTACTTC
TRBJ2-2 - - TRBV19 CASSGTGAGELFF TGTGCCAGTAGTGGGACTGGTGCCGGGGAGCTGTTTTTT
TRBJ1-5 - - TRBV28 CASSFTGPYQPQHF TGTGCCAGCAGTTTTACAGGCCCTTATCAGCCCCAGCATTTT
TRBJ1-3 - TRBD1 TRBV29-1 CSVSTGDPGNTIYF TGCAGCGTTTCAACAGGGGACCCTGGAAACACCATATATTTT
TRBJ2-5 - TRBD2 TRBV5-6 CASSWRTSGRRGETQYF TGTGCCAGCAGCTGGAGGACTAGCGGGAGGAGGGGGGAGACCCAGTACTTC
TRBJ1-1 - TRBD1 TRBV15 CATSRAQGQYTEAFF TGTGCCACCAGCAGGGCACAGGGGCAGTACACTGAAGCTTTCTTT
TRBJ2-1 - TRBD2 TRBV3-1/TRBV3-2 CASSRVAGVGGEQFF TGTGCCAGCAGTCGGGTAGCGGGAGTTGGAGGTGAGCAGTTCTTC
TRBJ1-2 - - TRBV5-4 CASSPNPLTVLGADYGYTF TGTGCCAGCAGCCCCAACCCTTTGACAGTTTTGGGGGCTGACTATGGCTACACCTTC
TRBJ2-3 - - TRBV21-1 CASSKDQRGTTDTQYF TGTGCCAGCAGCAAAGACCAGCGGGGAACCACAGATACGCAGTATTTT
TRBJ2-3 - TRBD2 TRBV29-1 CSVVGRARRTDTQYF TGCAGCGTTGTGGGGAGGGCTAGGCGCACAGATACGCAGTATTTT
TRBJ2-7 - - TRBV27 CASSLRLVPYEQYF TGTGCCAGCAGTTTACGACTAGTCCCCTACGAGCAGTACTTC
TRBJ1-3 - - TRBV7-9 CASSSSSSGNTIYF TGTGCCAGCAGCTCGAGCTCCTCTGGAAACACCATATATTTT
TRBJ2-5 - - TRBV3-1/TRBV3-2 CASSQESNGQETQYF TGTGCCAGCAGCCAAGAATCTAACGGCCAAGAGACCCAGTACTTC
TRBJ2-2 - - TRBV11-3 CASGLAGELFF TGTGCCAGCGGATTAGCTGGGGAGCTGTTTTTT
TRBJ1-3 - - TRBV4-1 CASSQFRETGGNTIYF TGCGCCAGCAGCCAATTTCGGGAAACGGGTGGAAACACCATATATTTT
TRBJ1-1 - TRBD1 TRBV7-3 CASSPHAGTGDEAFF TGTGCCAGCAGCCCCCACGCCGGGACAGGGGATGAAGCTTTCTTT
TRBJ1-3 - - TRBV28 CASSSPGLVSGNTIYF TGTGCCAGCAGTTCCCCAGGTCTCGTCTCTGGAAACACCATATATTTT
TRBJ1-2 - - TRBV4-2 CASSQMRDYGYTF TGTGCCAGCAGCCAAATGAGGGACTATGGCTACACCTTC
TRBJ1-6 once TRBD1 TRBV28 CASIPTGLAPLHF TGTGCCAGCATCCCGACAGGGCTGGCACCCCTCCACTTT
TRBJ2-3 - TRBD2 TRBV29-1 CSVPGDSSGGTQYF TGCAGCGTTCCCGGGGACTCGAGCGGGGGTACGCAGTATTTT
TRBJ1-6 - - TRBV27 CASSFHGRPLHF TGTGCCAGCAGTTTCCACGGGAGGCCCCTCCACTTT
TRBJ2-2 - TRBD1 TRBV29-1 CSVVVGDRATGELFF TGCAGCGTTGTCGTGGGGGACAGGGCGACCGGGGAGCTGTTTTTT
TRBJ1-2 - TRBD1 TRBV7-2 CASSSGQGGYGYTF TGTGCCAGCAGCTCCGGACAGGGAGGCTATGGCTACACCTTC
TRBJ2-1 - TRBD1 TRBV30 CAWRTGGTYNEQFF TGTGCCTGGCGAACAGGGGGGACCTACAATGAGCAGTTCTTC
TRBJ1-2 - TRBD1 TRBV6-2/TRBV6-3 CASSYRQGRSYGYTF TGTGCCAGCAGTTACAGACAGGGAAGGAGCTATGGCTACACCTTC
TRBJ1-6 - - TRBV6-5 CASSYSIQLNSPLHF TGTGCCAGCAGTTACTCGATACAGTTGAATTCACCCCTCCACTTT
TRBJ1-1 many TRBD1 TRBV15 CATSRDTTGGAFF TGTGCCACCAGCAGAGATACGACAGGGGGAGCTTTCTTT
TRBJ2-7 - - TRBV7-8 CASSLGNRWALNYEQYF TGTGCCAGCAGCTTAGGGAATCGGTGGGCCCTAAATTACGAGCAGTACTTC
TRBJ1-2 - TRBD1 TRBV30 CAWDRGGGYTF TGTGCCTGGGACAGGGGGGGCGGCTACACCTTC
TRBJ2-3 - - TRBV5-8 CASSFSAREPTDTQYF TGTGCCAGCAGCTTTTCGGCGCGGGAACCCACAGATACGCAGTATTTT
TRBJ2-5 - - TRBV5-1 CASSLESGPQETQYF TGCGCCAGCAGCTTGGAGTCAGGTCCCCAAGAGACCCAGTACTTC
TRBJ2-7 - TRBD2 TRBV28 CASTTPGGYEQYF TGTGCCAGCACCACTCCGGGAGGCTACGAGCAGTACTTC
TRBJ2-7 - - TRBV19 CASSIEAGYEQYF TGTGCCAGTAGTATAGAAGCAGGGTACGAGCAGTACTTC
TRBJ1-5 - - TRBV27 CASSSGGPNQPQHF TGTGCCAGCAGTTCCGGGGGGCCTAATCAGCCCCAGCATTTT
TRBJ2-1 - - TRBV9 CASSAGAYNEQFF TGTGCCAGCAGCGCAGGGGCCTACAATGAGCAGTTCTTC